This TCR beta chain emerged from a study of T cells after yellow fever vaccination. Study at large: Preparation of the low-cell-number fractions used SMART-Seq v4 Ultra Low Input.

CDR1 is LGHDT, CDR2 YNNKEL, per germline (reference sequence). The V end lost 3 bases, the J end lost 0 bases, and 18 bases lay between the germline ends. The CDR3 totals 18 residues. Study-level findings and limits: Reappearance after the booster was seen for most primary-vaccination clones, at 96% CD4 and roughly 90% CD8.

Template-switching 5'RACE yielded the TCR cDNA; a universal primer site and UMIs were added in the process. Using its own MiXCR run on the 5' RACE reads, TCRdb lists one record per CDR3 protein. The sample includes approximately 580,000 distinct CDR3 sequences, 17% of them seen just once. This clonotype has more than one count but fewer than ten. Its antigen is as yet unknown. The clonotype was recovered from a young man who received the YFV17D yellow fever vaccine. The V call is TRBV3-1, the J call TRBJ1-5, with no clear D. The material sequenced was PBMCs, taken around 5 days after the first yellow fever vaccination. DNA of the CDR3: TGTGCCAGCAGCCAGGGCAGGACGAGTAGATATAGCAATCAGCCCCAGCATTTT. It specifies CASSQGRTSRYSNQPQHF.